This T cell receptor (beta chain) was documented in a study of control samples from healthy donors and cancer patients. This clone came up once. TCRdb's copy holds only in-frame clones and misses some; the assay was immunoSEQ multiplex PCR. This sample has roughly 200,000 clones; roughly 94% occur once, and the top ten carry about 1.6%. Between the trimmed V and J ends, which lost 4 bases and 0 bases, there was a span of 18 bases. This CDR3 region has 17 residues. Germline assignment: CDR1 LGHDT and CDR2 YNNKEL (reference sequence). The rearrangement uses TRBV3-1 (or the pseudogene TRBV3-2) and TRBJ1-2, with a weak D call TRBD1 (6 bases). The receptor's source is a man in his fifties or sixties in good health. Sequencing was performed on blood. This chain's CDR3 is CASSLGTLINTNYGYTF. The CDR3 DNA sequence: TGTGCCAGCAGCCTAGGGACACTCATAAACACTAACTATGGCTACACCTTC.